This T cell receptor beta chain was sequenced in a study of T cells in Graves' hyperthyroidism and ophthalmopathy. About this clonotype itself: Its target is not known.

The investigators amplified TCR beta CDR3 regions from RNA transcripts. Using the HTBI primer set, a first-round RT-PCR was run on the TCR CDR3. TCRdb re-called the multiplex PCR reads with MiXCR, one entry per CDR3 protein. The table lists 700,000 or so distinct CDR3 sequences, 16% of them singletons. Uncontrolled infection, other autoimmune disease, pregnancy or lactation barred patients from enrollment. Thyroid ultrasound and orbital computed tomography, with clinical symptoms and serum thyroxine and TRAb, informed diagnoses. Fresh peripheral blood, roughly 10 ml of it, supplied the PBMCs. Trimming pared 2 bases from V and 5 bases from J, leaving 10 bases between. This CDR3 has 14 residues. The germline V gene has CDR1 KGHSH and CDR2 LQKENI. Findings of the study overall: Researchers report that a 13 V-J model separated ophthalmopathy from stable hyperthyroidism.

Source material: blood. The receptor's source is a man aged 18 to 30 with Graves' hyperthyroidism. The V and J genes are TRBV18 and TRBJ2-1, with D unresolved. CDR3 in amino acids: CASSPGSGNNEQFF. DNA of the CDR3: TGTGCCAGCTCACCAGGGTCGGGTAACAATGAGCAGTTCTTC. Combining the CDR3 with reference TRBV18 and TRBJ2-1 gives the whole variable domain NAGVMQNPRHLVRRRGQEARLRCSPMKGHSHVYWYRQLPEEGLKFMVYLQKENIIDESGMPKERFSAEFPKEGPSILRIQQVVRGDSAAYFCASSPGSGNNEQFFGPGTRLTVL.